Below, one TCR beta chain is given with its context. The data originate from a study of blood T cell repertoires in COVID-19. Study summary: Material from acute and convalescent COVID-19 was sourced from the United States, Italy and Spain. PBMCs, B-cell-depleted T cells, or T cells were the source of the cDNA or gDNA that made up the material.

Per the original data handling: It was from reference gene primer amplification that nucleated cell counts were estimated. Sequencing was performed with immunoSEQ multiplex PCR; in TCRdb, only in-frame clones are kept and a portion is missing. V, J and clone size are those of that table, while D and trimming were read from the DNA. Of 410,000 or so clones in the sample, approximately 89% were seen once. V gave up 3 bases and J gave up 6 bases; unmatched junction bases: 6. Looked up from germline, CDR1 is SGHRS and CDR2 is YFSETQ. The CDR3 runs 15 residues. V gene TRBV5-1 combines with J gene TRBJ2-1; 10 bases are shared with TRBD2. The sample comprised peripheral blood. The TCR originated in a woman aged 40 to 50 with COVID-19, enrolled during active disease. The CDR3 loop reads CASSSPSGSANEQFF. CDR3 nucleotides: TGCGCCAGCAGCTCCCCTAGCGGGAGCGCCAATGAGCAGTTCTTC.